A single sample is the source of the 24 T cell receptor beta chains below, sequenced in a study of blood T cell repertoires in COVID-19. Data came from immunoSEQ multiplex PCR; TCRdb stores just in-frame clones and leaves some out. The sample has approximately 220,000 clones; 84% are singletons. Sequencing was performed on peripheral blood. The receptors stem from a woman in her thirties who had recovered from COVID-19.

The rearrangement joins TRBV5-5 to TRBJ2-1; TRBD1 aligns across 7 bases. This CDR3 comprises 12 residues. Trimming removed 4 bases from V and 12 bases from J; junction bases left unmatched: 7. Germline V gene sequence: CDR1 SGHKS, CDR2 YYEKEE (reference sequence). DNA of the CDR3: TGTGCCAGCAGCACGGACAGGATGAGGCAGTTCTTC. Amino acids: CASSTDRMRQFF.

The rearrangement joins TRBV19 to TRBJ2-3; 14 bases agree with TRBD2. Trimming at V came to 7 bases and at J to 7 bases, leaving 10 bases not matched to a gene. Germline V lookup: CDR1 LNHDA, CDR2 SQIVND (reference sequence). The CDR3 extends over 16 amino acids. The CDR3 loop is CASTTPGLAGVYTQYF. The CDR3 nucleotides read TGTGCCAGTACCACTCCGGGACTAGCGGGAGTATATACGCAGTATTTT.

The rearrangement uses TRBV11-2 and TRBJ2-1; 7 bases match TRBD2. There are 17 residues in the CDR3. Trimming at V came to 3 bases and at J to 3 bases, leaving 11 bases not matched to a gene. CDR1 and CDR2 (germline): SGHAT, FQNNGV. This chain's CDR3 is CASSLPRILADYNEQFF. In nucleotides, the CDR3 is TGTGCCAGCAGCTTGCCCAGAATTCTAGCGGACTACAATGAGCAGTTCTTC.

Ten or more counts support this clone. CDR3 loop: CASSLTGRGSSYEQYF. The CDR3 nucleotides read TGTGCCAGCAGTTTGACGGGTCGGGGTAGCTCCTACGAGCAGTACTTC. The chain combines TRBV27 with TRBJ2-7, with a possible D match to TRBD2 (5 bases). The CDR3 spans 16 residues. The V and J ends lost 3 bases and 0 bases respectively, with 15 bases between them. Germline CDR1 MNHEY, CDR2 SMNVEV (reference sequence).

The chain joins TRBV5-1 to TRBJ1-1; tentatively, D is TRBD1 (5 bases). V was shortened by 4 bases and J by 5 bases, with 12 bases between the two germline ends. The CDR3 extends over 13 amino acids. Germline loops: CDR1 SGHRS, CDR2 YFSETQ. This chain's CDR3 is CASSRAGGTEAFF. The CDR3 bases are TGCGCCAGCAGCAGAGCCGGGGGGACTGAAGCTTTCTTT.

The chain combines TRBV3-1 (or the pseudogene TRBV3-2) with TRBJ1-3; D is unclear. CDR3 size: 16 residues. With 2 bases removed from V and 4 bases from J, the gap between germline ends came to 15 bases. Germline assignment: CDR1 LGHDT and CDR2 YNNKEL (reference sequence). CDR3 protein: CASSQYPGFTGNTIYF. For the CDR3, the DNA is TGTGCCAGCAGCCAATATCCGGGGTTCACGGGAAACACCATATATTTT.

The chain couples TRBV9 to TRBJ1-2, with 8 positions matching TRBD1. The V segment lost 5 bases and the J segment 8 bases; nucleotides outside the gene matches: 17. Germline V CDR1 and CDR2: SGDLS, YYNGEE. CDR3 size: 16 residues. The CDR3 bases are TGTGCCAGCAGTCCGACAGGGGCGAGCCGGACAGACGGCTACACCTTC. It specifies CASSPTGASRTDGYTF.

This sequence joins TRBV11-2 and TRBJ1-2; possibly TRBD1 for D (5 bases). The CDR3 is 14 amino acids. Germline values: CDR1 SGHAT, CDR2 FQNNGV. V was shortened by 5 bases and J by 7 bases, with 17 bases between the two germline ends. The DNA of the CDR3 is TGTGCCAGCAGCCGGGACCAGGGAGGACGTGGCTACACCTTC. Translating gives CASSRDQGGRGYTF.

This chain connects TRBV9 to TRBJ1-5; D uncertain. CDR1 and CDR2 (germline): SGDLS, YYNGEE. Trimming removed 0 bases at V and 6 bases at J, with 7 bases between. CDR3 size: 13 residues. The CDR3 sequence: CASSVDASQPQHF. The CDR3 nucleotides read TGTGCCAGCAGCGTAGATGCTAGTCAGCCCCAGCATTTT.

The rearrangement links TRBV19 to TRBJ1-5, with 7 bases fitting TRBD1. The CDR3 spans 16 residues. Germline V gives CDR1 LNHDA, CDR2 SQIVND (reference sequence). V trimming: 3 bases; J trimming: 0 bases; junction bases outside the gene matches: 5. CDR3 coding DNA: TGTGCCAGTAGTATTTTAGAGGGGGCTAGCAATCAGCCCCAGCATTTT. The encoded protein is CASSILEGASNQPQHF.

This clone was seen a few times. This rearrangement joins TRBV28 to TRBJ1-5, with TRBD1 as a possible D gene (5 bases). The CDR3 covers 13 residues. The germline V and J ends were trimmed by 7 bases and 4 bases, with 11 bases remaining between them. The V gene's germline CDR1 is MDHEN and CDR2 SYDVKM. The CDR3 nucleotides read TGTGCCAGCAACCGGGGGGATAATCAGCCCCAGCATTTT. It yields the protein CASNRGDNQPQHF.

This sequence joins TRBV7-3 and TRBJ1-5, with 7 nucleotides matching TRBD1. Trimming removed 1 base from V and 11 bases from J; junction bases left unmatched: 5. CDR3 length: 13 residues. The germline V gene encodes CDR1 SGHTA and CDR2 FQGTGA. The CDR3 reads CASSLKHGQAQHF. In nucleotides, the CDR3 is TGTGCCAGCAGCTTAAAACACGGACAGGCCCAGCATTTT.

Written as DNA, the CDR3 is TGTGCCACCAGTGCCCTTGGGGGACAGGGGCCCCAGCATTTT. Its translation is CATSALGGQGPQHF. The chain employs TRBV24-1 and TRBJ1-5, with 9 bases aligning to TRBD1. Germline V gene lookup returns CDR1 KGHDR and CDR2 SFDVKD. After removal of 5 bases from V and 9 bases from J, the junction contained 7 bases not matched to a gene. The CDR3 runs 14 residues.

The CDR3 region has the DNA TGTGCCAGCAGTGTTGGTATTAGCGGGGAGCTGTTTTTT. Its translation: CASSVGISGELFF. The V gene is TRBV2, the J gene TRBJ2-2, with no clear D. The CDR3 totals 13 residues. With 4 bases removed from V and 7 bases from J, the gap between germline ends came to 10 bases. Germline-derived CDR1 and CDR2 are SNHLY and FYNNEI.

This chain uses TRBV19 with TRBJ2-1, with 7 bases matching TRBD2. This CDR3 region has 15 residues. Per germline, CDR1 LNHDA and CDR2 SQIVND (reference sequence). V dropped 0 bases and J dropped 3; count of bases not matched to a gene: 2. CDR3 in amino acids: CASSIEGGGYNEQFF. CDR3 sequence (DNA): TGTGCCAGTAGTATAGAGGGGGGGGGCTACAATGAGCAGTTCTTC.

This clone showed up just once. Written as DNA, the CDR3 is TGTGCCAGCAGTTTCCTTAGTCTGGGACTAGCGGCGTTTCTGCACGAGCAGTACTTC. Translation gives CASSFLSLGLAAFLHEQYF. The V and J genes are TRBV28 and TRBJ2-7; TRBD2 matches at 11 bases. Germline lookup yields CDR1 MDHEN and CDR2 SYDVKM. J was trimmed by 5 bases and V by 3 bases; bases with no gene match: 18. This CDR3 is 19 amino acids long.

This clone has a handful of counts. The chain uses TRBV28 and TRBJ1-5; the D gene is possibly TRBD1 (6 bases). The germline gives CDR1 MDHEN, CDR2 SYDVKM. The germline V and J ends were trimmed by 3 bases and 4 bases, with 16 bases remaining between them. The CDR3 covers 16 residues. DNA of the CDR3: TGTGCCAGCAGTTTCGGCTTAGGGAGGGGGAATCAGCCCCAGCATTTT. As protein: CASSFGLGRGNQPQHF.

V and J are TRBV5-1 and TRBJ2-2, with TRBD2 identical over 8 bases. V trimming: 5 bases; J trimming: 4 bases; junction bases outside the gene matches: 7. Germline lookup yields CDR1 SGHRS and CDR2 YFSETQ. The CDR3 totals 15 residues. The CDR3 sequence is CASRGNLAGTGELFF. DNA of the CDR3: TGCGCCAGCAGGGGAAATCTAGCGGGCACCGGGGAGCTGTTTTTT.

The gene calls are TRBV28 and TRBJ2-3; 10 bases map to TRBD2. CDR1 is MDHEN and CDR2 is SYDVKM in the germline V gene. J was trimmed by 6 bases and V by 4 bases; bases with no gene match: 10. The CDR3 is made up of 16 amino acids. The CDR3 DNA is TGTGCCAGCAGTTCTCCTAGCGGGAGTTCATCCGATACGCAGTATTTT. Amino acid sequence: CASSSPSGSSSDTQYF.

The chain carries TRBV27 and TRBJ2-1; 9 nucleotides align to TRBD1. Germline V lookup: CDR1 MNHEY, CDR2 SMNVEV (reference sequence). The CDR3 is made up of 14 amino acids. J lost 10 bases, V lost 2 bases, and 6 bases had no gene match. This CDR3 reads CASSLGTGSREQFF. CDR3 sequence (DNA): TGTGCCAGCAGTTTAGGGACAGGGTCTAGGGAGCAGTTCTTC.

The V and J genes are TRBV13 and TRBJ2-3, with 7 bases fitting TRBD2. V lost 5 bases and J lost 3; bases outside the gene matches: 11. This CDR3 is 16 amino acids long. Germline-derived CDR1 and CDR2 are PRHDT and FYEKMQ (reference sequence). The CDR3 DNA reads TGTGCCAGCAGCGTTCGGGGAGGGGAAGGGACAGATACGCAGTATTTT. Translation: CASSVRGGEGTDTQYF.

The chain combines TRBV11-2 with TRBJ2-1, with 9 bases that match TRBD2. CDR1 and CDR2 (germline): SGHAT, FQNNGV. The CDR3 runs 14 residues. V was pared by 2 bases and J by 7 bases, with 3 bases of the junction left unmatched. CDR3 nucleotide sequence: TGTGCCAGCAGCTTAAAGCGGGAGGATAATGAGCAGTTCTTC. This encodes CASSLKREDNEQFF.

This rearrangement joins TRBV2 to TRBJ1-1; D is unresolved. This CDR3 comprises 12 residues. The V end lost 6 bases, the J end lost 5 bases, and 10 bases lay between the germline ends. Germline lookup yields CDR1 SNHLY and CDR2 FYNNEI. CDR3 in DNA: TGTGCCAGCAGCGCCATGCGGACTGAAGCTTTCTTT. Protein product: CASSAMRTEAFF. Supplemented by reference TRBV2 and TRBJ1-1, the full variable domain reads EPEVTQTPSHQVTQMGQEVILRCVPISNHLYFYWYRQILGQKVEFLVSFYNNEISEKSEIFDDQFSVERPDGSNFTLKIRSTKLEDSAMYFCASSAMRTEAFFGQGTRLTVV.

In DNA, the CDR3 is TGTGCCAGCAGCTTAACAGGGACAGGAAACACCATATATTTT. Encoded protein: CASSLTGTGNTIYF. This chain links TRBV3-1 (or the pseudogene TRBV3-2) with TRBJ1-3; possible D gene TRBD1, 6 bases. Germline V gene lookup returns CDR1 LGHDT and CDR2 YNNKEL (reference sequence). The germline V and J ends were trimmed by 5 bases and 4 bases, with 12 bases remaining between them. The CDR3 consists of 14 residues.